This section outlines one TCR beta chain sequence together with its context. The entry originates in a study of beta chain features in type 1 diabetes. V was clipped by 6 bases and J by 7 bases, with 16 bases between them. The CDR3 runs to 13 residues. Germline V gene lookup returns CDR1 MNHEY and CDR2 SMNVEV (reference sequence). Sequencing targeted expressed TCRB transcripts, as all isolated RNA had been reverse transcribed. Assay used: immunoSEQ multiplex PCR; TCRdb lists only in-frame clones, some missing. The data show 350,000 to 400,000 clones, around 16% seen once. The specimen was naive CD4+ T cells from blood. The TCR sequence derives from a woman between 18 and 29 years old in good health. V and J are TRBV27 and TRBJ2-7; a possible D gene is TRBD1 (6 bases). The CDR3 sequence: CASRGAGVWEQYF. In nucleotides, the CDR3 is TGTGCCAGCAGGGGCGCAGGGGTGTGGGAGCAGTACTTC.